The clone carrying this TCR beta chain has only one observation. V gave up 7 bases and J gave up 2 bases; unmatched junction bases: 4. The CDR3 has 14 amino acids. Germline-derived CDR1 and CDR2 are SNHLY and FYNNEI. These data are taken from a study of shared clonotypes between healthy human individuals. At a deep level, the assay was run. Unsorted PBMC DNA was run through sequencing on ten immunoSEQ deep assay plates. Sequencing was performed with immunoSEQ multiplex PCR; in TCRdb, only in-frame clones are kept and a portion is missing. The sample includes fewer than 550,000 clones, about 75% seen only once; the top ten take roughly an eighth.

This TCR was recovered from a woman aged 40 to 50 in good health. Some clones in this sample may be carry-over from other donors' samples. Sequencing used PBMCs. The V and J genes are TRBV2 and TRBJ1-3, with 8 nucleotides matching TRBD1. As DNA, the CDR3 is TGTGCCAGCAAGACAGGGGATGCTGGAAACACCATATATTTT. It yields the protein CASKTGDAGNTIYF.